This passage covers 8 T cell receptor beta chains from one sample sequenced in a study of cytomegalovirus exposure and HLA in healthy donors. PCR involved 60 Vbeta and 13 Jbeta primers. Produced via immunoSEQ multiplex PCR; TCRdb's table is partial and in-frame only. Among about 120,000 clones listed, 65% to 80% were seen once. Material: PBMCs. These receptors came from a man in his 60s in good health and CMV-seropositive.

This clone has just a few counts. The chain has TRBV5-8 and TRBJ1-5, with no clear D. Germline V gene data show CDR1 as SGHTS and CDR2 as YDEGEE. The CDR3 loop spans 14 amino acids. V gave up 1 base and J gave up 6 bases, with 11 bases separating them. CDR3 region: CASSLWEGRQPQHF. The CDR3 DNA reads as TGTGCCAGCAGCTTGTGGGAGGGCCGTCAGCCCCAGCATTTT.

The chain uses TRBV5-4 and TRBJ2-1; 8 bases are a match to TRBD1. V trimming: 4 bases; J trimming: 6 bases; junction bases outside the gene matches: 6. Per the germline V gene, CDR1 is SGHNT and CDR2 is YYREEE (reference sequence). The CDR3 spans 14 residues. The DNA of the CDR3 is TGTGCCAGCAGCAACAGGGGGTTAGGCAATGAGCAGTTCTTC. Residues: CASSNRGLGNEQFF.

This clone was seen a single time. In DNA form, the CDR3 reads TGTGCCAGCTCACCATTGGGGGGGAAAGATGGCTACACCTTC. It is translated as CASSPLGGKDGYTF. The rearrangement joins TRBV18 to TRBJ1-2, with a possible D match to TRBD1 (5 bases). V was cut by 2 bases and J by 6 bases, with 13 bases left in between. Germline values: CDR1 KGHSH, CDR2 LQKENI. The CDR3 sequence is 14 residues long.

This clone has only a few counts. V is TRBV5-6 and J is TRBJ2-4; TRBD2 agrees at 7 bases. CDR1 is SGHDT, CDR2 YYEEEE, per germline. This CDR3 is 14 amino acids long. The ends lost 4 bases at V and 1 base at J; junction bases unmatched: 2. The CDR3 spells CASSPGGAKNIQYF. In DNA, the CDR3 is TGTGCCAGCAGCCCCGGGGGGGCCAAAAACATTCAGTACTTC.

The chain recombines TRBV6-1 with TRBJ1-5, with 8 nucleotides matching TRBD1. The CDR3 is made up of 17 amino acids. Germline values: CDR1 MNHNS, CDR2 SASEGT. Unmatched junction bases numbered 7, after V lost 2 bases and J lost 1 base. CDR3 region: CASSESTGGGSNQPQHF. The CDR3 bases are TGTGCCAGCAGTGAAAGCACAGGGGGAGGCAGCAATCAGCCCCAGCATTTT.

This clone was detected once. CDR3 loop: CASRTRDRGRGYTF. CDR3 coding DNA: TGTGCCAGCAGAACCCGGGACAGGGGGCGAGGCTACACCTTC. J is TRBJ1-2 and V is TRBV6-5; 12 nucleotides line up with TRBD1. V was pared by 6 bases and J by 8 bases, with 7 bases of the junction left unmatched. Germline CDR1 MNHEY, CDR2 SVGAGI. The CDR3 loop spans 14 amino acids.

The rearrangement joins TRBV7-3 to TRBJ2-3, with 8 bases that match TRBD1. This CDR3 has 17 residues. Germline values: CDR1 SGHTA, CDR2 FQGTGA. The J segment lost 4 bases and the V segment lost 1 base, leaving 10 bases of the junction unmatched. CDR3 residues: CASSLNRAGGGSDTQYF. The CDR3 nucleotides read TGTGCCAGCAGCTTAAATCGGGCAGGGGGCGGATCAGATACGCAGTATTTT.

The chain recombines TRBV7-7 with TRBJ2-7; 9 nucleotides align to TRBD1. The CDR3 is made up of 14 amino acids. Germline-derived CDR1 and CDR2 are SSHAT and FNYEAQ (reference sequence). J gave up 6 bases and V 5 bases, and 8 bases lay outside the gene matches. The DNA for the CDR3 is TGTGCCAGCAGCGCGGGACAGGGATCGGCCGAGCAGTACTTC. As protein: CASSAGQGSAEQYF. The full variable domain, its missing parts supplied by reference TRBV7-7 and TRBJ2-7, is GAGVSQSPRYKVTKRGQDVTLRCDPISSHATLYWYQQALGQGPEFLTYFNYEAQPDKSGLPSDRFSAERPEGSISTLTIQRTEQRDSAMYRCASSAGQGSAEQYFGPGTRLTVT.